The 19 T cell receptor beta chains below all came from one sample that was sequenced in a study of regulatory T cells in long-lasting Graves disease. Stated time point: newly diagnosed GD, antithyroid drugs for less than 3 months. RNA from PBMCs was the source of the TCR library. Researchers made TCR beta libraries by using iRepertoire HTBI primers and running Arm-PCR on CDR3 regions. A single record per CDR3 protein comes from TCRdb applying MiXCR to the multiplex PCR reads. The table records some 560,000 distinct CDR3 sequences, around 15% of them present only once. These sequences were also reported in another study, on T cells in Graves' hyperthyroidism and ophthalmopathy.

The sample was peripheral blood mononuclear cells (PBMCs), taken at new diagnosis, from a patient treated with antithyroid drugs. The source of these receptors is a woman aged 35-65 years with Graves disease.

The chain has TRBV4-2 and TRBJ2-2, with 11 bases matching TRBD1. This CDR3 region has 19 residues. Germline trimming cut 4 bases from V and 5 bases from J; bases unmatched to any gene: 15. In germline, CDR1 is LGHNA, CDR2 YNFKEQ. The CDR3 nucleotides are TGTGCCAGCAGCCCGTTCGAGGTCGGACAGGGGGCTTGGACCGGGGAGCTGTTTTTT. It translates to CASSPFEVGQGAWTGELFF.

The chain employs TRBV12-3 or TRBV12-4 and TRBJ1-2; the D gene is possibly TRBD1 (5 bases). Trimming removed 8 bases from V and 8 bases from J, with 12 bases in between. This CDR3 spans 11 amino acids. The DNA of the CDR3 is TGTGCCAGCCGCTCCGGGGGGGGCTACACCTTC. It yields the protein CASRSGGGYTF.

This clonotype came up many times. The J gene is TRBJ1-2, the V gene TRBV12-3 or TRBV12-4; 9 nucleotides align to TRBD1. The V and J ends lost 0 bases and 5 bases, in that order; junction bases with no gene match: 4. The CDR3 covers 15 residues. CDR3 amino acids: CASSLAQGANYGYTF. DNA of the CDR3: TGTGCCAGCAGTTTAGCACAGGGGGCGAATTATGGCTACACCTTC.

This chain connects TRBV12-3 or TRBV12-4 to TRBJ2-1; 7 bases are shared with TRBD1. The CDR3 runs to 15 residues. V trimming: 6 bases; J trimming: 4 bases; junction bases outside the gene matches: 9. CDR3: CASRPGTEKYNEQFF. In DNA form, the CDR3 reads TGTGCCAGCAGGCCAGGGACAGAAAAATACAATGAGCAGTTCTTC.

As to this clonotype: One base away lies a much larger clone, so this may be a sequencing read error. The V gene is TRBV12-3 or TRBV12-4, the J gene TRBJ1-4, with D hard to call. V lost 6 bases and J 10 bases, leaving 18 bases between the germline ends. The CDR3 runs 14 residues. CDR3 sequence: CASSPTAPGVKLFF. DNA for the CDR3: TGTGCCAGCAGCCCAACAGCGCCCGGCGTAAAACTGTTTTTT.

Ten or more counts support this clonotype. The chain joins TRBV7-2 to TRBJ1-1; 10 bases match TRBD1. V lost 3 bases to trimming and J lost 6 bases; unmatched junction nucleotides: 4. The germline gives CDR1 SGHTA, CDR2 FQGNSA. The CDR3 length is 14 residues. The CDR3 bases are TGTGCCAGCAGCTTCCGGGACAGGGGCCCTGAAGCTTTCTTT. Encoded protein: CASSFRDRGPEAFF.

This clonotype was seen ten or more times. This chain links TRBV2 with TRBJ2-7; tentative D call: TRBD2 (6 bases). Germline lookup yields CDR1 SNHLY and CDR2 FYNNEI. The CDR3 loop spans 12 amino acids. Trimming stripped 8 bases from V and 2 bases from J, with 10 bases between. As DNA, the CDR3 is TGTGCCAGCTCTCGGGAGACCTACGAGCAGTACTTC. Protein product: CASSRETYEQYF.

This clonotype was seen repeatedly, ten times or more. The rearrangement links TRBV7-9 to TRBJ1-5; TRBD1 matches 8 bases. Germline CDR1 and CDR2: SEHNR and FQNEAQ (reference sequence). This CDR3 has 14 residues. After removal of 5 bases from V and 5 bases from J, the junction contained 5 bases not matched to a gene. The chain's CDR3 is CASSRTGLDQPQHF. The CDR3 coding sequence is TGTGCCAGCAGCCGGACAGGGTTGGATCAGCCCCAGCATTTT.

This clonotype turned up a few times. The V call is TRBV6-9, the J call TRBJ1-1, with D uncertain. The V gene lost 3 bases and the J gene lost 0 bases, with 8 bases spanning the gap. The CDR3 extends over 14 amino acids. Per germline, CDR1 MNHGY and CDR2 SVAAGI. The CDR3 DNA follows: TGTGCCAGCAGTTACTTGCTAATGAACACTGAAGCTTTCTTT. This codes for CASSYLLMNTEAFF.

Written as DNA, the CDR3 is TGCAGCGTTGAGAGAGGTGCAAATCTAATGGGAGATACGCAGTATTTT. As protein: CSVERGANLMGDTQYF. The chain links TRBV29-1 to TRBJ2-3; D gene unclear. The CDR3 contains 16 residues. Per the germline V gene, CDR1 is SQVTM and CDR2 is ANQGSEA. V lost 3 bases, J lost 5 bases, and 21 bases lay in between.

This clonotype was counted a few times. V is TRBV10-3 and J is TRBJ2-3; 12 nucleotides match TRBD2. Trimming took 7 bases from V and 1 from J; bases not matched to a gene: 9. The CDR3 length is 17 residues. The germline CDR1 and CDR2 sequences are ENHRY and SYGVKD. CDR3 in DNA: TGTGCCATCAAACCCTCGACTAGCGGGGGCCGCACAGATACGCAGTATTTT. This codes for CAIKPSTSGGRTDTQYF.

This clonotype was detected many times. The V gene is TRBV28, the J gene TRBJ1-5, with 10 positions matching TRBD1. V dropped 5 bases and J dropped 2; count of bases not matched to a gene: 6. CDR1 is MDHEN and CDR2 is SYDVKM in the germline V gene. This CDR3 spans 16 amino acids. In DNA, the CDR3 is TGTGCCAGCAGTACCCGGGACAGGGGCGGCAATCAGCCCCAGCATTTT. This translates into CASSTRDRGGNQPQHF.

In this sample, this clonotype turned up many times. This chain uses TRBV5-6 with TRBJ1-4; no clear D. V was pared by 0 bases and J by 0 bases, with 6 bases between. The CDR3 runs 15 residues. CDR1 and CDR2 from the germline V gene are SGHDT and YYEEEE. The CDR3 region is CASSLGLTTNEKLFF. CDR3 DNA: TGTGCCAGCAGCTTGGGTCTCACAACTAATGAAAAACTGTTTTTT.

This clonotype was seen ten or more times. The chain employs TRBV11-2 and TRBJ2-2; 7 bases agree with TRBD2. The trim removed 5 bases at V and 0 bases at J, leaving 6 bases unmatched. The CDR3 runs to 16 residues. Germline V gene data show CDR1 as SGHAT and CDR2 as FQNNGV. The CDR3 loop reads CASSPLGRPNTGELFF. For the CDR3, the DNA is TGTGCCAGCAGCCCCCTCGGGAGGCCGAACACCGGGGAGCTGTTTTTT.

This clonotype has at least ten counts. The CDR3 loop is CASSVGLAGGWDTQYF. The CDR3 DNA reads TGTGCCAGCAGTGTGGGGCTAGCGGGGGGGTGGGATACGCAGTATTTT. This chain joins TRBV2 and TRBJ2-3; 12 nucleotides match TRBD2. Trimming at V came to 4 bases and at J to 6 bases, leaving 8 bases not matched to a gene. The CDR3 has 16 residues. Germline CDR1 is SNHLY and CDR2 is FYNNEI.

This clonotype was observed many times. The chain uses TRBV2 and TRBJ1-4, with 9 bases matching TRBD1. The CDR3 sequence is 15 residues long. Trimming cost V 6 bases and J 6 bases; bases outside gene matches: 8. From germline, CDR1 is SNHLY and CDR2 FYNNEI. CDR3 sequence: CASRTPGQGYEKLFF. CDR3 DNA: TGTGCCAGCAGGACTCCGGGACAGGGTTATGAAAAACTGTTTTTT. The full variable domain, rest sourced from reference TRBV2 and TRBJ1-4, is EPEVTQTPSHQVTQMGQEVILRCVPISNHLYFYWYRQILGQKVEFLVSFYNNEISEKSEIFDDQFSVERPDGSNFTLKIRSTKLEDSAMYFCASRTPGQGYEKLFFGSGTQLSVL.

This clonotype was seen only a few times. J is TRBJ1-2 and V is TRBV6-1, with D tentatively TRBD1 (6 bases). Germline CDR1 is MNHNS and CDR2 is SASEGT. The CDR3 spans 15 residues. V lost 3 bases and J 4 bases, leaving 15 bases between the germline ends. CDR3 residues: CASSESPRDTYGYTF. CDR3 DNA sequence: TGTGCCAGCAGTGAGTCCCCCCGGGACACCTATGGCTACACCTTC.

Of note for this clonotype: A much larger clone lies one base from this, so it may be a read error. The V call is TRBV11-2, the J call TRBJ2-3; 9 positions agree with TRBD1. The V segment lost 7 bases and the J segment 10 bases; nucleotides outside the gene matches: 12. CDR1 and CDR2 from the germline V gene are SGHAT and FQNNGV. The CDR3 runs to 14 residues. Here the CDR3 DNA reads TGTGCCAGCACTTGGGACAGGGATTTCCCCTCGCAGTATTTT. Amino acids: CASTWDRDFPSQYF.

The gene calls are TRBV28 and TRBJ2-7; 7 positions match TRBD1. CDR1 and CDR2 (germline): MDHEN, SYDVKM. CDR3 length: 16 residues. V gave up 1 base and J gave up 6 bases; unmatched junction bases: 12. The CDR3 reads CASSLYLPRQGVEQYF. DNA for the CDR3: TGTGCCAGCAGTTTATATCTCCCTCGACAGGGCGTCGAGCAGTACTTC. Looking up the rest from reference TRBV28 and TRBJ2-7 gives the full variable domain: DVKVTQSSRYLVKRTGEKVFLECVQDMDHENMFWYRQDPGLGLRLIYFSYDVKMKEKGDIPEGYSVSREKKERFSLILESASTNQTSMYLCASSLYLPRQGVEQYFGPGTRLTVT.